The clone carrying this T cell receptor (delta chain) was observed a few times. The sample has other DNA sequences that encode this CDR3 too. The junction had 8 bases not matched to a gene; V was cut back by 2 bases and J by 1 base. Germline lookup yields CDR1 GEAIGNYY and CDR2 EKD. This CDR3 is built from 18 residues. The sample originates from a study of gamma-delta chains in newborns, infants, children. Study-wide context: Polyclonal expansion of innate γδ T cells after birth follows microbial exposure.

TCRdb reanalysed the reads via CATT. The sample yields a few thousand delta-chain clones, approximately 5% seen once. Input material: blood. The TCR originated in a child who was a newborn, infant or young child, either healthy, febrile or measles-vaccinated (not recorded which). The chain combines TRDV2 with TRDJ2; TRDD3 matches at 11 bases. The CDR3 region has the DNA TGTGCCTGTGACAAGGTACTGGGGGATAAAAATTTGACAGCACAACTCTTCTTT. It specifies CACDKVLGDKNLTAQLFF.